The next 5 T cell receptor beta chains were all read from a single sample in a study of blood T cells in healthy people across ages. Combining a sample-barcoded 5' primer with a J-beta primer mix, a second PCR ran for about 6 to 12 cycles. One entry per CDR3 protein, called by TCRdb with MiXCR from the 5' RACE reads. The data show roughly 680,000 distinct CDR3 sequences, 40% to 65% seen once. The sequencing input was blood. The receptors were gathered from a woman of 80 years or more in good health.

This clonotype was seen more than once but under ten times. This chain links TRBV28 with TRBJ2-4; D gene uncertain. The CDR3 contains 16 residues. CDR1 and CDR2 from the germline V gene are MDHEN and SYDVKM. Between the trimmed V and J ends, which lost 5 bases and 0 bases, there was a span of 14 bases. CDR3 bases: TGTGCCAGCAGTGGGTCCAGTAGTTTAGCCAAAAACATTCAGTACTTC. This gives the protein CASSGSSSLAKNIQYF.

This clonotype came up a few times. This chain connects TRBV30 to TRBJ2-7; TRBD2 might be the D (6 bases). Germline values: CDR1 GTSNPN, CDR2 SVGIG (reference sequence). Trimming removed 4 bases at V and 4 bases at J, with 11 bases between. This CDR3 has 12 amino acids. The CDR3 DNA is TGTGCCTGGACCGTAGGAGGGTACGAGCAGTACTTC. Protein product: CAWTVGGYEQYF.

This rearrangement joins TRBV2 to TRBJ1-2, with D uncertain. Looked up from germline, CDR1 is SNHLY and CDR2 is FYNNEI. V dropped 6 bases and J dropped 2 bases, with 13 bases sitting between them. The CDR3 length is 14 residues. The CDR3 DNA reads as TGTGCCAGCAGACCCCGGCAAGGAAACTATGGCTACACCTTC. Its protein product is CASRPRQGNYGYTF. The variable domain in full, with the rest retrieved from reference TRBV2 and TRBJ1-2, is EPEVTQTPSHQVTQMGQEVILRCVPISNHLYFYWYRQILGQKVEFLVSFYNNEISEKSEIFDDQFSVERPDGSNFTLKIRSTKLEDSAMYFCASRPRQGNYGYTFGSGTRLTVV.

The V and J genes are TRBV29-1 and TRBJ2-5; TRBD2 agrees at 13 bases. V trimming: 5 bases; J trimming: 5 bases; junction bases outside the gene matches: 17. This CDR3 region has 18 residues. Germline lookup yields CDR1 SQVTM and CDR2 ANQGSEA. The CDR3: CSVTWREGLAGVGETQYF. The CDR3 bases are TGCAGCGTTACCTGGCGGGAAGGACTAGCGGGGGTTGGGGAGACCCAGTACTTC.

This clonotype was seen many times. V usage is TRBV2 and J usage is TRBJ2-7; D call uncertain. With 3 bases removed from V and 7 bases from J, the gap between germline ends came to 13 bases. The CDR3 is made up of 13 amino acids. Germline lookup yields CDR1 SNHLY and CDR2 FYNNEI. CDR3 region: CASSEWVVAEQYF. CDR3 coding DNA: TGTGCCAGCAGTGAGTGGGTGGTTGCAGAGCAGTACTTC.